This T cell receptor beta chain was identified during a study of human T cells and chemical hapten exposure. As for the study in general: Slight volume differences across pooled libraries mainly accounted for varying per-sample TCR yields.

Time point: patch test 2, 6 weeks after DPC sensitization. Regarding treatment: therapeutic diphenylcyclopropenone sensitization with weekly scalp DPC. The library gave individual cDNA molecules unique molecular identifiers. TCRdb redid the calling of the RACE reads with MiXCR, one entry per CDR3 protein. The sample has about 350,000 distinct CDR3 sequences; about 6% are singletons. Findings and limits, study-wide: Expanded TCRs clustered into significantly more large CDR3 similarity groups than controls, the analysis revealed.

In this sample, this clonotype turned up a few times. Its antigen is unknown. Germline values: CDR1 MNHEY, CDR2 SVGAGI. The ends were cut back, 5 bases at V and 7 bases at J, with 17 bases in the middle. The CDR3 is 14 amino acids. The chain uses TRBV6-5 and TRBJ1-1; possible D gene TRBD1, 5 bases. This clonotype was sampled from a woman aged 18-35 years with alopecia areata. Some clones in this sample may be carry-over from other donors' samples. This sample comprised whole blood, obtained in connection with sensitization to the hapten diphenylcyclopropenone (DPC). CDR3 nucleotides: TGTGCCAGCAGTACAGGCCAAACCGCCGATGAAGCTTTCTTT. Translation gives CASSTGQTADEAFF.